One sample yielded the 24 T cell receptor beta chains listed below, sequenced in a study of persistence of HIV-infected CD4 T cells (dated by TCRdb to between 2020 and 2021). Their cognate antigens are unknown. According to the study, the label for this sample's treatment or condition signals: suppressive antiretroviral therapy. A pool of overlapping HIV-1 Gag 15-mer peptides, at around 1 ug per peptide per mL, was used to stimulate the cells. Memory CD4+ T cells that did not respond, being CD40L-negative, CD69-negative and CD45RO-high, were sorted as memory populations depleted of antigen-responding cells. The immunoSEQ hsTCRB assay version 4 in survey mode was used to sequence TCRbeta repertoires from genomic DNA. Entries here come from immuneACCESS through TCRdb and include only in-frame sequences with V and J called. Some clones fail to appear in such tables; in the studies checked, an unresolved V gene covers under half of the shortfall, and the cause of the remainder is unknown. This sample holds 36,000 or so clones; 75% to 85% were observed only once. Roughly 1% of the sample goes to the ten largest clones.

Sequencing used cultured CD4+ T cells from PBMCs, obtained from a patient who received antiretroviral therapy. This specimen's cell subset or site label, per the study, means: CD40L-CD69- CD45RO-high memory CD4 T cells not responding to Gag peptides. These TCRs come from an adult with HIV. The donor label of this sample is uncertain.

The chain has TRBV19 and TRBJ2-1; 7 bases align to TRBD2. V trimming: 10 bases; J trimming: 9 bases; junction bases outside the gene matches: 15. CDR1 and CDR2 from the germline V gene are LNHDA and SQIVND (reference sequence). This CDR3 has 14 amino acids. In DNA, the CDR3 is TGTGCCACCGGTTGGGCGGGCGGGGGTGGTGAGCAGTTCTTC. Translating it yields CATGWAGGGGEQFF.

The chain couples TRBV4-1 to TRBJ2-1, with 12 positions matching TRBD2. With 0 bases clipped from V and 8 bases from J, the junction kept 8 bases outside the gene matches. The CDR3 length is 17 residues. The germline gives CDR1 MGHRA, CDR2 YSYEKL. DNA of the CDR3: TGCGCCAGCAGCCAAGATCCCCTAGCGGGGGGGGGCTATGAGCAGTTCTTC. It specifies CASSQDPLAGGGYEQFF.

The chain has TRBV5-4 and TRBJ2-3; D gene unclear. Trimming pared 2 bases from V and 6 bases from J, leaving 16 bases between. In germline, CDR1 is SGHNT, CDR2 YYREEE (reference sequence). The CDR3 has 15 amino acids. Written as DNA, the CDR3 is TGTGCCAGCAGCTTACCCGGGCGCGCTATGGATACGCAGTATTTT. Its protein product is CASSLPGRAMDTQYF.

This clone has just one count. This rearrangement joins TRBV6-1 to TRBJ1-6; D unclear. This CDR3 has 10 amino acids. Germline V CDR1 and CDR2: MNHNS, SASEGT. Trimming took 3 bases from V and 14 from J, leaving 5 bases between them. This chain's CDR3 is CASSDRALHF. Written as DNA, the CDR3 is TGTGCCAGCAGTGACCGAGCCCTCCACTTT.

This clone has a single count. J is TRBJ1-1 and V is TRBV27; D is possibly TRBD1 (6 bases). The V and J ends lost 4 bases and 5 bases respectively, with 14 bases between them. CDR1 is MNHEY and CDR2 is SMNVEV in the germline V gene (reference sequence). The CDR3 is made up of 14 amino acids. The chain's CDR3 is CASSYHGGRTEAFF. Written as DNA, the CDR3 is TGTGCCAGCAGTTACCACGGGGGGCGGACTGAAGCTTTCTTT.

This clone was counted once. CDR3 in amino acids: CASSLVGLSNSPLHF. DNA of the CDR3: TGTGCCAGCAGCTTGGTGGGATTAAGTAATTCACCCCTCCACTTT. V usage is TRBV5-4 and J usage is TRBJ1-6; no clear D. This CDR3 spans 15 amino acids. Germline loops: CDR1 SGHNT, CDR2 YYREEE (reference sequence). V lost 0 bases to trimming and J lost 6 bases, with 10 bases between them.

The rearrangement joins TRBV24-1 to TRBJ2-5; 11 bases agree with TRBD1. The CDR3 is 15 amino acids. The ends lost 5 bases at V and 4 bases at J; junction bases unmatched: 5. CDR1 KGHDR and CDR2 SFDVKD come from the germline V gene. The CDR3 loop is CATSVGQGAGETQYF. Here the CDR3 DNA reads TGTGCCACCAGTGTTGGACAGGGGGCGGGAGAGACCCAGTACTTC.

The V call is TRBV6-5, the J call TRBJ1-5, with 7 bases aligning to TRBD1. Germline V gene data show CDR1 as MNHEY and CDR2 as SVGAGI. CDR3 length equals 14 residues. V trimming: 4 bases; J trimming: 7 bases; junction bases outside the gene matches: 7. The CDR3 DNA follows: TGTGCCAGCAGTTCAGGACAGGCAGGACAGCCCCAGCATTTT. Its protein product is CASSSGQAGQPQHF.

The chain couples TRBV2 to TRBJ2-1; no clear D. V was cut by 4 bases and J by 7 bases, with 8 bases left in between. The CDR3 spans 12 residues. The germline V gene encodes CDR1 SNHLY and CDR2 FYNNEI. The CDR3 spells CASSVGPNEQFF. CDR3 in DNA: TGTGCCAGCAGTGTAGGACCTAATGAGCAGTTCTTC.

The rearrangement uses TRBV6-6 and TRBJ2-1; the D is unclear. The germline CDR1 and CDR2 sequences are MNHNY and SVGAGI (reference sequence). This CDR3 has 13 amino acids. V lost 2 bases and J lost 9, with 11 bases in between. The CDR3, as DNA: TGTGCCAGCAGTTACGCCCCCGAAGGTGAGCAGTTCTTC. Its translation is CASSYAPEGEQFF.

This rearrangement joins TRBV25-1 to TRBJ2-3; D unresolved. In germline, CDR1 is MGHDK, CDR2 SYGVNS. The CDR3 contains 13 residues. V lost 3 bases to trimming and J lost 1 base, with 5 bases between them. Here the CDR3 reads CASSDSGTDTQYF. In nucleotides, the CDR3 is TGTGCCAGCAGTGACAGCGGCACAGATACGCAGTATTTT.

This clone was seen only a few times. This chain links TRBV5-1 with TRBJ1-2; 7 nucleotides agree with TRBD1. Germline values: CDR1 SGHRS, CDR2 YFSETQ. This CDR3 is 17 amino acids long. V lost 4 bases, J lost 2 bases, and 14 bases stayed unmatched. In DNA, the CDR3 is TGCGCCAGCAGCGGAACCGGGACAGAGATAACCAACTATGGCTACACCTTC. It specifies CASSGTGTEITNYGYTF.

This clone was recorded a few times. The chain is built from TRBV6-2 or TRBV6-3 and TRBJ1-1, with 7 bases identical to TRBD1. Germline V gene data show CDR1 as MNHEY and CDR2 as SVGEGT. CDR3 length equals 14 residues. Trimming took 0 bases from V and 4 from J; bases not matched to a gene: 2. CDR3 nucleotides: TGTGCCAGCAGTTACTCGACAGGGATCACTGAAGCTTTCTTT. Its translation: CASSYSTGITEAFF.

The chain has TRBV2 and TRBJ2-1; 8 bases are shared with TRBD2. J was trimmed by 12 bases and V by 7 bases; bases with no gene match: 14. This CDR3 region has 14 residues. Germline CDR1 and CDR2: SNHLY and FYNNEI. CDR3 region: CASTSAGGPLGQFF. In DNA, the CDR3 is TGTGCCAGCACCTCCGCGGGGGGCCCTCTTGGGCAGTTCTTC.

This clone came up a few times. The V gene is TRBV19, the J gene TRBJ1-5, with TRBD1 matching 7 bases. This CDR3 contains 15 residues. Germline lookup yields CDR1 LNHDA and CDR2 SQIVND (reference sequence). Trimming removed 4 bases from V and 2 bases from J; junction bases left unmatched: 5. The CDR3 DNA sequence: TGTGCCAGTAGTACCGGACAGGTCGGCAATCAGCCCCAGCATTTT. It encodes CASSTGQVGNQPQHF.

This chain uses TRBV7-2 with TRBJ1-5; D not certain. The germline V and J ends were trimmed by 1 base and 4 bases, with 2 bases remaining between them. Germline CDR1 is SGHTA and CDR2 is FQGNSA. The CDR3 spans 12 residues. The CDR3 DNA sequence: TGTGCCAGCAGCTTAGGGAATCAGCCCCAGCATTTT. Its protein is CASSLGNQPQHF.

CDR3 sequence reads: CASSISGGATGGYGYTF. The CDR3 nucleotides are TGTGCCAGTAGTATCAGCGGAGGGGCTACCGGCGGCTATGGCTACACCTTC. The chain employs TRBV19 and TRBJ1-2; TRBD1 is a possible D gene (5 bases). Trimming removed 3 bases from V and 4 bases from J, with 21 bases in between. In germline, CDR1 is LNHDA, CDR2 SQIVND (reference sequence). The CDR3 is made up of 17 amino acids.

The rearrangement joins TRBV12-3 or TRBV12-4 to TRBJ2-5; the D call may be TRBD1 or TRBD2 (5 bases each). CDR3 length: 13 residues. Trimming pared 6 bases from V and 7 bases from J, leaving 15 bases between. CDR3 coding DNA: TGTGCCAGCAGCCTCATGGGGGACGGGACCCAGTACTTC. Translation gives CASSLMGDGTQYF.

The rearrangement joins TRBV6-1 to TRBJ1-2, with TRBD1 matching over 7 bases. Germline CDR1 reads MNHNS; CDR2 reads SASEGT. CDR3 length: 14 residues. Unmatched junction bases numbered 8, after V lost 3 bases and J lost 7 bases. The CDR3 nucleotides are TGTGCCAGCAGTGAGGCCTACAGGGGCAGTGGCTACACCTTC. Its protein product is CASSEAYRGSGYTF.

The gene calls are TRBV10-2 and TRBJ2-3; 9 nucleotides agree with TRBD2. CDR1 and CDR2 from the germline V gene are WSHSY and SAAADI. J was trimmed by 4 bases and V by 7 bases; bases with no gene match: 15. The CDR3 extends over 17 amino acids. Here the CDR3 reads CASKGTSFRIRADTQYF. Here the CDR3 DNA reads TGCGCCAGCAAGGGGACTAGCTTTCGTATTCGGGCAGATACGCAGTATTTT.

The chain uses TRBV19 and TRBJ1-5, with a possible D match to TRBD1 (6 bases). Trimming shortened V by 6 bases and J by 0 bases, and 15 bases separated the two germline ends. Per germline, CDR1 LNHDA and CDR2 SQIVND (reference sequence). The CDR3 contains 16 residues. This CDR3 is CASSTDRSYSNQPQHF. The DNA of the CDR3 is TGTGCCAGTAGCACGGACAGAAGTTATAGCAATCAGCCCCAGCATTTT.

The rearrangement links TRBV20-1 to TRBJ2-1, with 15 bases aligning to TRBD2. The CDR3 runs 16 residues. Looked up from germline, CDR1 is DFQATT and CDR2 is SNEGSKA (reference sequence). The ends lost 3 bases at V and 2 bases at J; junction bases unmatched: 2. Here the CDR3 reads CSASGTSGGTYNEQFF. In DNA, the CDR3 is TGCAGTGCTAGTGGGACTAGCGGGGGGACCTACAATGAGCAGTTCTTC.

The DNA for the CDR3 is TGTGCCAGCAGTCTGGACGGCATCTCTAACTATGGCTACACCTTC. Protein product: CASSLDGISNYGYTF. The J gene is TRBJ1-2, the V gene TRBV7-3; no firm D call. The CDR3 has 15 residues. V lost 6 bases to trimming and J lost 0 bases, with 14 bases between them. Per the germline V gene, CDR1 is SGHTA and CDR2 is FQGTGA. The variable domain in full, with the rest retrieved from reference TRBV7-3 and TRBJ1-2, is GAGVSQTPSNKVTEKGKYVELRCDPISGHTALYWYRQSLGQGPEFLIYFQGTGAADDSGLPNDRFFAVRPEGSVSTLKIQRTERGDSAVYLCASSLDGISNYGYTFGSGTRLTVV.

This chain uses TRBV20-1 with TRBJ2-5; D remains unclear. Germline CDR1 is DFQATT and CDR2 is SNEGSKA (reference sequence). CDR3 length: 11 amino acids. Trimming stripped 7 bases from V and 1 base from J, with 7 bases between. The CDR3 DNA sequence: TGCAGTGTACTAACCCAAGAGACCCAGTACTTC. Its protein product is CSVLTQETQYF.